The source of this T cell receptor (beta chain) is a study of T cell responses to AZD1222 COVID-19 vaccine. As to this clone: Its antigen is currently unknown.

Some clones are missing from TCRdb's copy, which holds only in-frame ones; the method was immunoSEQ multiplex PCR. Of around 140,000 clones in the sample, around 90% were seen once. The germline V and J ends were trimmed by 1 base and 1 base, with 7 bases remaining between them. CDR1 SGHTA and CDR2 FQGTGA come from the germline V gene. The CDR3 totals 14 residues. Findings of the study overall: Repertoires were obtained solely post-peak T cell response. Recipients of two AZD1222 doses showed rising Spike-specific TCR breadth and depth. Reportedly, close to half of spike-specific TCRs are directed against unmutated variant regions.

This TCR came from an adult in good health. The chain couples TRBV7-3 to TRBJ1-1; D uncertain. The sequences come from peripheral blood, collected on day 0 of AZD1222 vaccination. CDR3 in amino acids: CASSLNAGNTEAFF. In nucleotides, the CDR3 is TGTGCCAGCAGCTTAAATGCAGGGAACACTGAAGCTTTCTTT. Full variable domain (remainder filled in from reference TRBV7-3 and TRBJ1-1): GAGVSQTPSNKVTEKGKYVELRCDPISGHTALYWYRQSLGQGPEFLIYFQGTGAADDSGLPNDRFFAVRPEGSVSTLKIQRTERGDSAVYLCASSLNAGNTEAFFGQGTRLTVV.